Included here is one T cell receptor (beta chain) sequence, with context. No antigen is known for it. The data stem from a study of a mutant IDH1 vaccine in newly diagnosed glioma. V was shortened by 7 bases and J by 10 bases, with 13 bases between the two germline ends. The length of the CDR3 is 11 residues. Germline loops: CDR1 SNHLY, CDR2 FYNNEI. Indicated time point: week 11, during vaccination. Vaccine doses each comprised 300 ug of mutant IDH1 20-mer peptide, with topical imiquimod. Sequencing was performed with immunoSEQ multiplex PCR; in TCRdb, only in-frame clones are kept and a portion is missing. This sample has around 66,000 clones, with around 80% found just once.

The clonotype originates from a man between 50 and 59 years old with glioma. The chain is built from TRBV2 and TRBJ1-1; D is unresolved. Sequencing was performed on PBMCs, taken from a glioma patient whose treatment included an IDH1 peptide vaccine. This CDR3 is CASTPQRRAFF. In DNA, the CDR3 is TGTGCCAGCACTCCACAGAGGAGAGCTTTCTTT.